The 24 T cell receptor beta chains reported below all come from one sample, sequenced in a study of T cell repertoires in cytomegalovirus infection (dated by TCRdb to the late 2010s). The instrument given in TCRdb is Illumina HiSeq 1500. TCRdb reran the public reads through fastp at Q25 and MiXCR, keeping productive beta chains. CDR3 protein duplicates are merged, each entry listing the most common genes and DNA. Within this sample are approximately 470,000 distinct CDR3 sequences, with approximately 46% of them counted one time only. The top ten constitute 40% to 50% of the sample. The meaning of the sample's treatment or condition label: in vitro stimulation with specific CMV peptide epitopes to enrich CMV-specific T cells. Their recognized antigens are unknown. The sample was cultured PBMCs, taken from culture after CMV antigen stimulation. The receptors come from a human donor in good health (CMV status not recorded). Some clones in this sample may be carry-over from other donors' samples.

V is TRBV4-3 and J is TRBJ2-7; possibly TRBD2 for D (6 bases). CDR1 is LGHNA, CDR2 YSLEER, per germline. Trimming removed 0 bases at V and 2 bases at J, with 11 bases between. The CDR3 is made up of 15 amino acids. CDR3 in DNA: TGCGCCAGCAGCCAAGATAGGGGACTCACCTACGAGCAGTACTTC. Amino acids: CASSQDRGLTYEQYF.

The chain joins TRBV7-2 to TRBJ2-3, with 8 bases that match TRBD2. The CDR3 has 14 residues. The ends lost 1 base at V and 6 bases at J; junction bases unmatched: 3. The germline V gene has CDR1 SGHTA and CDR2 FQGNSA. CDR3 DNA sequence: TGTGCCAGCAGCTTAGTTATAGCGGGGGATACGCAGTATTTT. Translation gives CASSLVIAGDTQYF.

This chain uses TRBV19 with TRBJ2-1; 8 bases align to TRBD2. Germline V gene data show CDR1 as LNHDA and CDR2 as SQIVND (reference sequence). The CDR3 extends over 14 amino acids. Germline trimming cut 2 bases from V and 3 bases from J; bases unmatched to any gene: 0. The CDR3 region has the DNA TGTGCCAGTAGTATAAGCGGGAGCTACAATGAGCAGTTCTTC. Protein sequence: CASSISGSYNEQFF.

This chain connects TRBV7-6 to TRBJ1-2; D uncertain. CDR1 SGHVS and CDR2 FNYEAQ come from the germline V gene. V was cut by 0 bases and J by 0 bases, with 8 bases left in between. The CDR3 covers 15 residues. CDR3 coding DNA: TGTGCCAGCAGCTTAGCTGGAGACTCTAACTATGGCTACACCTTC. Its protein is CASSLAGDSNYGYTF.

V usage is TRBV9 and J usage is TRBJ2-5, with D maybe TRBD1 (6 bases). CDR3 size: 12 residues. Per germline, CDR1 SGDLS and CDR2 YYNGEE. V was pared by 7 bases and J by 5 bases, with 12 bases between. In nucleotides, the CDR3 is TGTGCCAGCGGGACAAGGGCGGAGACCCAGTACTTC. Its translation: CASGTRAETQYF. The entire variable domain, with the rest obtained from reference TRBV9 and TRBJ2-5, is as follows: DSGVTQTPKHLITATGQRVTLRCSPRSGDLSVYWYQQSLDQGLQFLIQYYNGEERAKGNILERFSAQQFPDLHSELNLSSLELGDSALYFCASGTRAETQYFGPGTRLLVL.

The CDR3 sequence is CASSLDPAGANVLTF. The CDR3 nucleotides read TGTGCCAGCAGCCTTGACCCCGCCGGGGCCAACGTCCTGACTTTC. This chain uses TRBV28 with TRBJ2-6; D gene unclear. CDR1 is MDHEN and CDR2 is SYDVKM in the germline V gene. The CDR3 extends over 15 amino acids. Trimming pared 6 bases from V and 4 bases from J, leaving 13 bases between.

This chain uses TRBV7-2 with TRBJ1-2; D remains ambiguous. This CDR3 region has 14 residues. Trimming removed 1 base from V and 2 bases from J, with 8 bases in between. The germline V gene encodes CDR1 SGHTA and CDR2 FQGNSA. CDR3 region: CASSLENGNYGYTF. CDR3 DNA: TGTGCCAGCAGCTTAGAGAACGGGAACTATGGCTACACCTTC.

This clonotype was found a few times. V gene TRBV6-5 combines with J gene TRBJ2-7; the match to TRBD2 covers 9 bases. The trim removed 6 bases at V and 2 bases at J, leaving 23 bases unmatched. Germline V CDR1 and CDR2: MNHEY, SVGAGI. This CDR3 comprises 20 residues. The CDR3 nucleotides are TGTGCCAGCAGCTCCAAACCAGGGTCGTCTAGCGGGATCTGGACCTACGAGCAGTACTTC. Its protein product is CASSSKPGSSSGIWTYEQYF.

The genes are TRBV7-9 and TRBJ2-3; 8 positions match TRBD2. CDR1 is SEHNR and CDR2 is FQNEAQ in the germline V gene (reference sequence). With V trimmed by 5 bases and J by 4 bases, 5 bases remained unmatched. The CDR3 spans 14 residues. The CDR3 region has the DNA TGTGCCAGCAGCCCGGGGGGGCCGGCAGATACGCAGTATTTT. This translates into CASSPGGPADTQYF.

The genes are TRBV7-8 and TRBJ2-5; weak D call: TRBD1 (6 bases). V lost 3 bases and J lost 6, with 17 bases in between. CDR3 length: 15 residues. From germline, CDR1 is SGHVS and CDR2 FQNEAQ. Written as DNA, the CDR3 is TGTGCCAGCAGCTTGGGGGCAGAGGGCCGTAAGACCCAGTACTTC. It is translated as CASSLGAEGRKTQYF.

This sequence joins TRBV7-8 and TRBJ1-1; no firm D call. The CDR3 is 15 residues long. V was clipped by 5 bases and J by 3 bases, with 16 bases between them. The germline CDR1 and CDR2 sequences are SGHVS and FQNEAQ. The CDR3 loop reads CASSTSPARDTEAFF. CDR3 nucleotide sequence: TGTGCCAGCAGCACTAGCCCGGCGAGAGACACTGAAGCTTTCTTT.

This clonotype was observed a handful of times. Here the CDR3 DNA reads TGTGCCAGCAGCCCGGGCGGTAGCGGACTCTACAATGAGCAGTTCTTC. Its translation: CASSPGGSGLYNEQFF. The chain couples TRBV7-2 to TRBJ2-1; D is perhaps TRBD2 (6 bases). This CDR3 has 16 amino acids. CDR1 and CDR2 (germline): SGHTA, FQGNSA. Deletions cut 5 bases from V and 3 bases from J, with 17 bases between.

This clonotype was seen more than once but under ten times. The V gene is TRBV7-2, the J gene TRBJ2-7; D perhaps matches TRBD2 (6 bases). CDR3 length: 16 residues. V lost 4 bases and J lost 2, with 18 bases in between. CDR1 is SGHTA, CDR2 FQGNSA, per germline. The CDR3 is CASSSRVGRLTYEQYF. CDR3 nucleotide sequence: TGTGCCAGCAGCTCCCGGGTGGGGAGGTTAACCTACGAGCAGTACTTC.

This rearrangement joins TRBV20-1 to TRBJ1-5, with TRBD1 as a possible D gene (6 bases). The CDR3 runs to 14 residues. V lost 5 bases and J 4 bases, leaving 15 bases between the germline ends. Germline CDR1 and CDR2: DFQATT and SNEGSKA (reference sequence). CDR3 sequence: CSALEGGLNQPQHF. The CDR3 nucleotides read TGCAGTGCTCTGGAGGGGGGGCTTAATCAGCCCCAGCATTTT.

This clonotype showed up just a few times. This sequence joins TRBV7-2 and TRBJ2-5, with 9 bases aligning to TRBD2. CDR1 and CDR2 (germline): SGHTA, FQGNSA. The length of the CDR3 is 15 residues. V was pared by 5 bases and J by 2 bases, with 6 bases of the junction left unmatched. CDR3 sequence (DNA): TGTGCCAGCAGCCAGCCTCTAGCGGGGCAAGAGACCCAGTACTTC. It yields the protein CASSQPLAGQETQYF.

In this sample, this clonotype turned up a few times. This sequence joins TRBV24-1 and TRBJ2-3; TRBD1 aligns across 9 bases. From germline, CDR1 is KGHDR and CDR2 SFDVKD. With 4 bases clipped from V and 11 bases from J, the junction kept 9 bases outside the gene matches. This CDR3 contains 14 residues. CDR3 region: CATSEAGTGLGQYF. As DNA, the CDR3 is TGTGCCACCAGTGAAGCCGGGACAGGGTTGGGGCAGTATTTT.

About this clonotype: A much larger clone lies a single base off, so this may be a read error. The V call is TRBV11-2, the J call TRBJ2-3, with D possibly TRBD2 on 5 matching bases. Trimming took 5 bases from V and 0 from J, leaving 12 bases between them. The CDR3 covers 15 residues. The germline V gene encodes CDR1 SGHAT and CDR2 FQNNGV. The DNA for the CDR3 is TGTGCCAGCAGCCCGGAGGACCCAAGCACAGATACGCAGTATTTT. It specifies CASSPEDPSTDTQYF.

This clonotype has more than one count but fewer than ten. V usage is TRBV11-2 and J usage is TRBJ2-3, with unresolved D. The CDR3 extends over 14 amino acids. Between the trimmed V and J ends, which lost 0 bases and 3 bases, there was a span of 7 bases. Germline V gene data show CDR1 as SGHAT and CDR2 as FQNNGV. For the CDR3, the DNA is TGTGCCAGCAGCTTAGATTGGCAGACAGATACGCAGTATTTT. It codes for CASSLDWQTDTQYF.

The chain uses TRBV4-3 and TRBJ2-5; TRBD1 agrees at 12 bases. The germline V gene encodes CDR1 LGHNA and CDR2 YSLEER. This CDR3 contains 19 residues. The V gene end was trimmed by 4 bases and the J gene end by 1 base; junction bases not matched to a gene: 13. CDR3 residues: CASSPSGQGAGWGQETQYF. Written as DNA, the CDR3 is TGCGCCAGCAGCCCTTCGGGACAGGGGGCGGGTTGGGGCCAAGAGACCCAGTACTTC.

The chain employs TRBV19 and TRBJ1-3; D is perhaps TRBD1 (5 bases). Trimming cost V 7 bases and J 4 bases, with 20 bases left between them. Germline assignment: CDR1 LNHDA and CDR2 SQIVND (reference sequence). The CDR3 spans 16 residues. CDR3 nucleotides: TGTGCCAGTACCGCGGACGGGACCTGGGGAGGAAACACCATATATTTT. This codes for CASTADGTWGGNTIYF.

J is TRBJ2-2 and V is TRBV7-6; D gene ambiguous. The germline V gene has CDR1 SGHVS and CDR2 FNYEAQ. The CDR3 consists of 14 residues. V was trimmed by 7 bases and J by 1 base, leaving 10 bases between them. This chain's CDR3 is CASTWRRNTGELFF. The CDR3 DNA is TGTGCCAGCACCTGGCGTAGGAACACCGGGGAGCTGTTTTTT.

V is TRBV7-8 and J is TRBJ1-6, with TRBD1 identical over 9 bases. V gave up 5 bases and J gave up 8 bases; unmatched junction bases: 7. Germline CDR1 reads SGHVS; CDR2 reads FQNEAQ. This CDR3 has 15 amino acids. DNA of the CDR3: TGTGCCAGCAGCCAGCAGGGACAGGGATATTCACCCCTCCACTTT. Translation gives CASSQQGQGYSPLHF.

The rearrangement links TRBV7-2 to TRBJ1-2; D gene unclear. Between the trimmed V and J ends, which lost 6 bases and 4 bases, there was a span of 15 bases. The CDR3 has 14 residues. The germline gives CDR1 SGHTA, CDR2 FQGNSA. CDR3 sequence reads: CASSPATGSYGYTF. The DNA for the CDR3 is TGTGCCAGCAGTCCAGCCACCGGGAGCTATGGCTACACCTTC.

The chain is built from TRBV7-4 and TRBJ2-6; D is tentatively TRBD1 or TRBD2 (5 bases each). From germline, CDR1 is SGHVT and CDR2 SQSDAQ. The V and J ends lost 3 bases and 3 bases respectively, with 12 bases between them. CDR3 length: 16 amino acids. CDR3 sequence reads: CASSLGRLGGANVLTF. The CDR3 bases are TGTGCCAGCAGCTTGGGACGGCTCGGTGGGGCCAACGTCCTGACTTTC.